This is a list of T cell receptor beta chains from one sample in a study of blood T cell repertoires in COVID-19. Measured with immunoSEQ multiplex PCR; TCRdb has only the in-frame clones, and not every one. The sample gives about 250,000 clones, 80% to 85% of which show up once; approximately 3.6% is in the top ten. Material: PBMCs or T cells enriched from blood (not recorded which). The receptors were sampled from a man between 45 and 60 years old who had recovered from COVID-19. The CDR3 runs from the conserved cysteine through the conserved F or W. D genes are given only for firm matches. Clone size is stated in some rows and not others, as once, few, many or a class when expanded.

CDR3 length	J gene	D gene	clone size	V gene	CDR3 protein	CDR3 DNA
14	TRBJ1-3	.	.	TRBV28	CASSLWGEVNTIYF	TGTGCCAGCAGTTTATGGGGGGAGGTAAACACCATATATTTT
16	TRBJ1-5	.	.	TRBV7-2	CASSLVGGISDQPQHF	TGTGCCAGCAGCTTAGTTGGAGGAATTAGCGACCAGCCCCAGCATTTT
15	TRBJ2-2	TRBD2	.	TRBV12-5	CASDGEREEAGELFF	TGTGCTAGTGACGGGGAGCGGGAGGAGGCCGGGGAGCTGTTTTTT
11	TRBJ2-7	TRBD1	few	TRBV27	CASTAWGQLYF	TGTGCCAGCACAGCCTGGGGACAGCTGTACTTC
15	TRBJ2-7	TRBD2	.	TRBV14	CASSQLLGGRLEQYF	TGTGCCAGCAGCCAACTTCTAGGCGGGAGACTCGAGCAGTACTTC
13	TRBJ1-5	.	once	TRBV12-3/TRBV12-4	CAIQTETGQPQHF	TGTGCCATCCAGACAGAAACAGGCCAGCCCCAGCATTTT
16	TRBJ2-1	TRBD2	.	TRBV25-1	CASSAGTSGSSHEQFF	TGTGCCAGCAGTGCTGGGACTAGCGGGAGCTCCCATGAGCAGTTCTTC
15	TRBJ2-5	TRBD2	.	TRBV5-8	CASVTGTSGQETQYF	TGTGCCAGCGTCACCGGGACTAGCGGACAAGAGACCCAGTACTTC
16	TRBJ1-2	TRBD1	.	TRBV30	CAWSVNLDRGLGGYTF	TGTGCCTGGAGTGTAAATCTAGACAGGGGCTTGGGTGGCTACACCTTC
15	TRBJ2-2	.	once	TRBV7-7	CASSRGLSNTGELFF	TGTGCTAGCAGCCGAGGGCTCTCTAACACCGGGGAGCTGTTTTTT
11	TRBJ2-3	.	once	TRBV20-1	CSRGQSDTQYF	TGCAGTAGAGGACAGTCAGATACGCAGTATTTT
14	TRBJ1-1	TRBD1	.	TRBV5-1	CASSPQGANTEAFF	TGCGCCAGCAGCCCACAGGGGGCGAACACTGAAGCTTTCTTT
16	TRBJ2-3	TRBD2	.	TRBV5-8	CASSSSGRASTDTQYF	TGTGCCAGCAGCTCCAGCGGGAGGGCCTCCACAGATACGCAGTATTTT
12	TRBJ2-2	.	.	TRBV6-5	CASSQGLGELFF	TGTGCCAGCAGTCAGGGGCTGGGGGAGCTGTTTTTT
12	TRBJ2-7	.	.	TRBV11-2	CASSLTYYEQYF	TGTGCCAGCAGCTTAACATACTACGAGCAGTACTTC
16	TRBJ2-3	.	.	TRBV7-9	CASSLVPRHLPDTQYF	TGTGCCAGCAGCTTAGTCCCCAGACATTTACCAGATACGCAGTATTTT
18	TRBJ2-1	TRBD2	.	TRBV7-9	CASSSTSRLAGEEGEQFF	TGTGCCAGCAGCTCGACCTCAAGACTAGCGGGAGAGGAGGGTGAGCAGTTCTTC
12	TRBJ2-3	.	.	TRBV7-9	CASSLFLPPEYF	TGTGCCAGCAGCTTGTTTCTTCCCCCGGAGTATTTT
14	TRBJ2-1	TRBD1	.	TRBV10-2	CASSEGTGGNEQFF	TGCGCCAGCAGTGAGGGGACAGGTGGCAATGAGCAGTTCTTC
13	TRBJ1-1	TRBD1	.	TRBV7-9	CANTDTDRVQAFF	TGTGCCAACACTGACACGGACAGGGTGCAAGCTTTCTTT
15	TRBJ1-1	TRBD1	once	TRBV5-1	CASSLGTGLNTEAFF	TGCGCCAGCAGCCTCGGGACAGGACTGAACACTGAAGCTTTCTTT
12	TRBJ1-2	.	.	TRBV11-2	CASSPGGYGYTF	TGTGCCAGCAGCCCGGGGGGTTATGGCTACACCTTC
15	TRBJ1-2	.	.	TRBV7-6	CASSLQGGKGYGYTF	TGTGCCAGCAGCCTACAGGGTGGGAAGGGCTATGGCTACACCTTC
15	TRBJ2-3	.	.	TRBV7-3	CASSFTTGTSDTQYF	TGTGCCAGCAGCTTCACTACAGGGACCTCAGATACGCAGTATTTT
15	TRBJ2-7	TRBD2	.	TRBV27	CASSLDNSGAYEQYF	TGTGCCAGCAGTTTGGATAATAGCGGGGCCTACGAGCAGTACTTC
15	TRBJ2-7	TRBD1	.	TRBV27	CASSLGTAQTYEQYF	TGTGCCAGCAGTCTTGGGACAGCGCAGACCTACGAGCAGTACTTC
15	TRBJ2-7	TRBD2	.	TRBV7-9	CASSGTSGSSYEQYF	TGTGCCAGCAGCGGAACTAGCGGGTCATCCTACGAGCAGTACTTC
15	TRBJ1-1	.	few	TRBV5-1	CASSLLGGTNTEAFF	TGCGCCAGCAGCTTGTTAGGGGGAACGAACACTGAAGCTTTCTTT
17	TRBJ1-2	.	many	TRBV5-4	CASSLVGLRGSGYGYTF	TGTGCCAGCAGCTTGGTGGGGTTAAGGGGGAGCGGCTATGGCTACACCTTC
13	TRBJ1-5	.	once	TRBV28	CASLGDYNQPQHF	TGTGCCAGCTTAGGGGATTACAATCAGCCCCAGCATTTT
16	TRBJ1-6	TRBD1	.	TRBV18	CASSPGQGAIVSPLHF	TGTGCCAGCTCCCCGGGACAGGGGGCCATTGTGTCACCCCTCCACTTT
17	TRBJ2-1	TRBD2	.	TRBV14	CASSQALAGGRYNEQFF	TGTGCCAGCAGCCAAGCCCTAGCGGGAGGTCGATACAATGAGCAGTTCTTC
15	TRBJ2-5	.	.	TRBV10-3	CAIRPGVGPPGTQYF	TGTGCCATCAGGCCAGGGGTTGGGCCTCCCGGGACCCAGTACTTC
13	TRBJ1-1	.	once	TRBV5-1	CASTRTQNTEAFF	TGCGCCAGCACCCGGACACAAAACACTGAAGCTTTCTTT
16	TRBJ2-7	TRBD2	.	TRBV7-9	CASSLISGGLTYEQYF	TGTGCCAGCAGCTTGATTAGCGGGGGGCTAACCTACGAGCAGTACTTC
13	TRBJ1-1	.	.	TRBV19	CASSPHGQTEAFF	TGTGCCAGTAGTCCTCATGGACAAACTGAAGCTTTCTTT
14	TRBJ2-7	TRBD2	.	TRBV5-1	CASSRTSGIGEQYF	TGCGCCAGCAGCCGGACTAGCGGCATTGGCGAGCAGTACTTC
15	TRBJ1-4	.	.	TRBV4-2	CASSHQGSMVEKLFF	TGTGCCAGCAGCCACCAGGGCAGCATGGTGGAGAAACTGTTTTTT
14	TRBJ2-7	.	.	TRBV5-1	CASSLEQAPYEQYF	TGCGCCAGCAGCTTGGAGCAGGCCCCCTACGAGCAGTACTTC
15	TRBJ2-1	.	.	TRBV5-1	CASSSSTRPYNEQFF	TGCGCCAGCAGCTCGTCGACTAGACCGTACAATGAGCAGTTCTTC
14	TRBJ1-1	.	.	TRBV2	CASSELSQGFEAFF	TGTGCCAGCAGTGAATTGAGTCAGGGTTTTGAAGCTTTCTTT
13	TRBJ2-3	.	.	TRBV13	CASSLRTTVTQYF	TGTGCCAGCAGCTTAAGGACTACGGTTACGCAGTATTTT
15	TRBJ1-5	TRBD1	.	TRBV2	CASSSLGQGGQPQHF	TGTGCCAGCAGCTCCTTGGGGCAGGGGGGTCAGCCCCAGCATTTT
15	TRBJ2-3	.	.	TRBV9	CASSNLQGEADTQYF	TGTGCCAGCAGCAACCTTCAGGGTGAGGCAGATACGCAGTATTTT
21	TRBJ2-2	TRBD2	.	TRBV4-1	CASSPPAGLAGGGKVGGELFF	TGCGCCAGCAGCCCGCCCGCGGGACTAGCGGGAGGGGGGAAAGTTGGCGGGGAGCTGTTTTTT
11	TRBJ1-1	.	few	TRBV11-2	CASSLQGPAFF	TGTGCCAGCAGCTTACAGGGTCCTGCTTTCTTT
15	TRBJ2-7	TRBD2	.	TRBV11-2	CASSLEPGLATEQYF	TGTGCCAGCAGCTTAGAGCCGGGACTAGCGACAGAGCAGTACTTC
17	TRBJ2-1	TRBD2	.	TRBV7-6	CASSRSSGRITYNEQFF	TGTGCCAGCAGCCGATCTAGCGGGAGGATCACCTACAATGAGCAGTTCTTC
15	TRBJ2-3	TRBD1	.	TRBV14	CASSPRDRASDTQYF	TGTGCCAGCAGCCCCCGGGACAGGGCATCAGATACGCAGTATTTT